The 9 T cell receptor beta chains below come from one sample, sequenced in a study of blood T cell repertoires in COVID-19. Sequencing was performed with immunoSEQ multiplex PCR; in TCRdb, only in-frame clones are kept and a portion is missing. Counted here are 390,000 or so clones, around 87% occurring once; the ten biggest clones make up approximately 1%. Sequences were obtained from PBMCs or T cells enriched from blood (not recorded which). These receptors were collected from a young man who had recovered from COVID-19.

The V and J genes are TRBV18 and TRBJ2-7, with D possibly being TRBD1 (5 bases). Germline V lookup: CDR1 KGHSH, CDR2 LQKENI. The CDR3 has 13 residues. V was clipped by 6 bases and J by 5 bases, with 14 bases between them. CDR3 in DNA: TGTGCCAGCTCCCTCCAGGGCGGACACGAGCAGTACTTC. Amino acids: CASSLQGGHEQYF.

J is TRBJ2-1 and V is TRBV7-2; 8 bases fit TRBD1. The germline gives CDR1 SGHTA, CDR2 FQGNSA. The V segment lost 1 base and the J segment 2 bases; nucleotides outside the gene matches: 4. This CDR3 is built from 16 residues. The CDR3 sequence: CASSLDPGGPYNEQFF. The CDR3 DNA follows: TGTGCCAGCAGCTTAGATCCAGGGGGCCCCTACAATGAGCAGTTCTTC.

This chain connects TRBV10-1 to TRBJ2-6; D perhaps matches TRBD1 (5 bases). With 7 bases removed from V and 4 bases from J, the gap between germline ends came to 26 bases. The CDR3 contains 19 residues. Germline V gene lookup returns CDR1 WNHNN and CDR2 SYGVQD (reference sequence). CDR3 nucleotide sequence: TGCGCCAGCAAACAGGCCCACCCTATAGCAACGTGGGGGGCCAACGTCCTGACTTTC. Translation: CASKQAHPIATWGANVLTF.

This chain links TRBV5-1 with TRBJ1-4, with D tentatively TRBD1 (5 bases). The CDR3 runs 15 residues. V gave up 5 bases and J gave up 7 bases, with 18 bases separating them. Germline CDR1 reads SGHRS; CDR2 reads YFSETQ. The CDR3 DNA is TGCGCCAGCAGGGACGCCGGAGTGGGGGGTGAAAAACTGTTTTTT. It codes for CASRDAGVGGEKLFF.

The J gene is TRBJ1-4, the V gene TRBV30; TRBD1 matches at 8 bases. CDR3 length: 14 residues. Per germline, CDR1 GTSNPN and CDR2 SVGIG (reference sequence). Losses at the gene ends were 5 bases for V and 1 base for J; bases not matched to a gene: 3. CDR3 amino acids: CAWGGQGTNEKLFF. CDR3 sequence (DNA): TGTGCCTGGGGCGGACAGGGAACTAATGAAAAACTGTTTTTT.

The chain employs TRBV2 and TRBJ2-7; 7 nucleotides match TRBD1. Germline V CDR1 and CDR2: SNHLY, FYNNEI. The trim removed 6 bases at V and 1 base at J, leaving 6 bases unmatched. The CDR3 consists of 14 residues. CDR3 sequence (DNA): TGTGCCAGCAGGAGACAGGGAATGTCCTACGAGCAGTACTTC. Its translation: CASRRQGMSYEQYF.

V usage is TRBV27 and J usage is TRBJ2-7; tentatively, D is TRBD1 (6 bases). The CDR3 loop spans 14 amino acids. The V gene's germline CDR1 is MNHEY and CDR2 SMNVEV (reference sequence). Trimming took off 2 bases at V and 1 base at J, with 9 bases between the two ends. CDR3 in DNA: TGTGCCAGCAGTTTACAGGGGTTGTCCTACGAGCAGTACTTC. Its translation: CASSLQGLSYEQYF.

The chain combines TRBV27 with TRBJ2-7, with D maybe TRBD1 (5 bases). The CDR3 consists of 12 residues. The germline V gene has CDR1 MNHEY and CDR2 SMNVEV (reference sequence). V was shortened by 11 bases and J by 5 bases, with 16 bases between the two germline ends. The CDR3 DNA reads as TGTGCCGCCGGCCCCAGGGAACACGAGCAGTACTTC. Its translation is CAAGPREHEQYF.

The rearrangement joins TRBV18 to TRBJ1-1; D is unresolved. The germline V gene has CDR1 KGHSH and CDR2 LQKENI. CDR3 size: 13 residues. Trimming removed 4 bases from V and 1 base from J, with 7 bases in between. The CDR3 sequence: CASSRGENTEAFF. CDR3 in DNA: TGTGCCAGCTCACGCGGAGAGAACACTGAAGCTTTCTTT.